The sample holds a few counts of the clone carrying this TCR beta chain. This entry comes from a study of T cells after yellow fever vaccination. One entry per CDR3 protein results from TCRdb running MiXCR on the 5' RACE reads. The table records 500,000 to 700,000 distinct CDR3 sequences, about 19% of them present only once. Trimming stripped 0 bases from V and 8 bases from J, with 6 bases between. Per germline, CDR1 SGHRS and CDR2 YFSETQ. The CDR3 totals 13 residues. The sequencing used PBMCs, collected 15 days after the yellow fever booster vaccination. This clonotype was sampled from a young man who received the YFV17D yellow fever vaccine. The rearrangement links TRBV5-1 to TRBJ1-6; D call uncertain. The CDR3 DNA follows: TGCGCCAGCAGCTTGGCGAGAGATTCACCCCTCCACTTT. This sequence encodes CASSLARDSPLHF.